The 20 T cell receptor beta chains in this list originate from one sample, sequenced in a study of T-cell memory formation after mild COVID-19. TCRdb analysed the 5' RACE reads with MiXCR anew, one entry per CDR3 protein. The profile covers just under 550,000 distinct CDR3 sequences, with around 21% appearing a single time and around an eighth taken by the ten largest. The sample comprised PBMCs or a T cell subset sorted from them (not recorded which). These receptors came from an adult woman who had mild COVID-19 (a few samples of this study predate the infection). Cell type and time point are not known.

This clonotype has at least ten counts. CDR3 amino acids: CASSQGGVRTDTQYF. In DNA form, the CDR3 reads TGCGCCAGCAGCCAAGGTGGGGTGCGCACAGATACGCAGTATTTT. This chain links TRBV4-1 with TRBJ2-3, with no clear D. Germline V gene data show CDR1 as MGHRA and CDR2 as YSYEKL. The CDR3 runs to 15 residues. V dropped 1 base and J dropped 1 base, with 9 bases sitting between them.

This clonotype was observed a few times. V usage is TRBV7-8 and J usage is TRBJ1-1; D is unclear. Trimming removed 3 bases from V and 1 base from J, with 12 bases in between. The CDR3 runs to 15 residues. Looked up from germline, CDR1 is SGHVS and CDR2 is FQNEAQ. The CDR3 reads CASSFFGRGNTEAFF. The CDR3 DNA is TGTGCCAGCAGCTTCTTCGGACGGGGGAACACTGAAGCTTTCTTT.

A few counts support this clonotype. This chain joins TRBV7-8 and TRBJ1-4; D is possibly TRBD1 (6 bases). Trimming removed 4 bases from V and 7 bases from J, with 16 bases in between. CDR1 and CDR2 from the germline V gene are SGHVS and FQNEAQ. This CDR3 comprises 15 residues. The CDR3 loop reads CASSSETGGGEKLFF. The CDR3 nucleotides read TGTGCCAGCAGCTCTGAGACAGGCGGGGGTGAAAAACTGTTTTTT.

In this sample, this clonotype turned up a few times. CDR3 region: CASSKDSANEQFF. In nucleotides, the CDR3 is TGTGCCAGCAGTAAGGACAGTGCCAATGAGCAGTTCTTC. The chain employs TRBV12-3 or TRBV12-4 and TRBJ2-1; a possible D gene is TRBD1 (6 bases). CDR3 size: 13 residues. Deletions cut 5 bases from V and 6 bases from J, with 11 bases between.

This clonotype was counted only a few times. The rearrangement joins TRBV24-1 to TRBJ1-2, with TRBD1 as a possible D gene (5 bases). V shed 4 bases and J shed 2 bases, with 10 bases lying between them. Germline lookup yields CDR1 KGHDR and CDR2 SFDVKD. The CDR3 is 14 amino acids. CDR3 nucleotide sequence: TGTGCCACCAGTGAGGCAGGGCAGAACTATGGCTACACCTTC. It is translated as CATSEAGQNYGYTF.

This rearrangement joins TRBV12-3 or TRBV12-4 to TRBJ2-5, with a possible D match to TRBD2 (6 bases). V lost 2 bases and J 4 bases, leaving 11 bases between the germline ends. The CDR3 runs 14 residues. This CDR3 reads CASSLFGGGETQYF. CDR3 DNA: TGTGCCAGCAGTTTATTCGGGGGAGGAGAGACCCAGTACTTC.

This chain connects TRBV4-3 to TRBJ2-7; 7 bases line up with TRBD1. Unmatched junction bases numbered 12, after V lost 10 bases and J lost 6 bases. The germline V gene has CDR1 LGHNA and CDR2 YSLEER. The CDR3 has 13 residues. DNA of the CDR3: TGCGCCACCGCCAGACAGGGCAAGGGCGAGCAGTACTTC. Residues: CATARQGKGEQYF.

This clonotype was counted many times. V and J are TRBV4-1 and TRBJ2-5; tentatively, D is TRBD1 (6 bases). V was clipped by 1 base and J by 5 bases, with 14 bases between them. This CDR3 has 15 amino acids. Germline-derived CDR1 and CDR2 are MGHRA and YSYEKL. The CDR3, as DNA: TGCGCCAGCAGCCAAGGTCAGGGGTTTTCGGAGACCCAGTACTTC. It yields the protein CASSQGQGFSETQYF.

The J gene is TRBJ1-5, the V gene TRBV6-5; no definite D call. Germline lookup yields CDR1 MNHEY and CDR2 SVGAGI. This CDR3 comprises 10 residues. The ends were cut back, 7 bases at V and 5 bases at J, with 3 bases in the middle. CDR3 sequence: CASIDQPQHF. DNA of the CDR3: TGTGCCAGCATTGATCAGCCCCAGCATTTT.

This chain uses TRBV7-3 with TRBJ2-5; a weak D match, TRBD2 (6 bases). The CDR3 is made up of 15 amino acids. Germline CDR1 SGHTA, CDR2 FQGTGA. The V gene lost 5 bases and the J gene lost 1 base, with 14 bases spanning the gap. The CDR3 DNA is TGTGCCAGCAGCGAGCTCCCCGGGGGCCAAGAGACCCAGTACTTC. It codes for CASSELPGGQETQYF.

This clonotype was observed a handful of times. The genes are TRBV5-6 and TRBJ1-2, with D tentatively TRBD1 (5 bases). Trimming took 3 bases from V and 6 from J, leaving 18 bases between them. Germline values: CDR1 SGHDT, CDR2 YYEEEE. The CDR3 is 15 amino acids. The CDR3 reads CASSSTGTEGHGYTF. The CDR3 DNA reads TGTGCCAGCAGCTCGACCGGGACGGAGGGTCATGGCTACACCTTC. Variable domain in full (rest from reference TRBV5-6 and TRBJ1-2): DAGVTQSPTHLIKTRGQQVTLRCSPKSGHDTVSWYQQALGQGPQFIFQYYEEEERQRGNFPDRFSGHQFPNYSSELNVNALLLGDSALYLCASSSTGTEGHGYTFGSGTRLTVV.

Only a few counts were recorded for this clonotype. The V gene is TRBV18, the J gene TRBJ2-1, with a weak D call TRBD2 (5 bases). Trimming removed 3 bases at V and 0 bases at J, with 18 bases between. The CDR3 totals 18 residues. Germline CDR1 is KGHSH and CDR2 is LQKENI. CDR3 in amino acids: CASSPPFLRVSSYNEQFF. The CDR3 coding sequence is TGTGCCAGCTCACCTCCATTCCTGAGGGTGAGCTCCTACAATGAGCAGTTCTTC.

In its sample, this clonotype was seen once. The chain links TRBV7-9 to TRBJ2-3, with a weak D call TRBD1 (6 bases). The CDR3 is made up of 16 amino acids. From germline, CDR1 is SEHNR and CDR2 FQNEAQ (reference sequence). Trimming took 5 bases from V and 4 from J, leaving 19 bases between them. CDR3 nucleotides: TGTGCCAGCAGCCCATGGATGGGGGCTCGGGCAGATACGCAGTATTTT. Its translation is CASSPWMGARADTQYF.

Only a few counts were recorded for this clonotype. The V gene is TRBV12-3 or TRBV12-4, the J gene TRBJ2-5; D might be TRBD1 or TRBD2, each matching 5 bases. There are 14 residues in the CDR3. V was clipped by 3 bases and J by 1 base, with 9 bases between them. The CDR3, as DNA: TGTGCCAGCAGTTTTGGGGCGGGCCAAGAGACCCAGTACTTC. Residues: CASSFGAGQETQYF.

This clonotype appeared a few times. The chain is built from TRBV29-1 and TRBJ2-3; 9 positions match TRBD1. The CDR3 runs 14 residues. The germline gives CDR1 SQVTM, CDR2 ANQGSEA. V lost 5 bases and J lost 5; bases outside the gene matches: 8. DNA of the CDR3: TGCAGCGTTCGAGATACAGGGGGCAGAGATACGCAGTATTTT. Translating it yields CSVRDTGGRDTQYF.

V and J are TRBV6-6 and TRBJ1-1, with D possibly TRBD1 on 6 matching bases. CDR3 size: 14 residues. Germline CDR1 MNHNY, CDR2 SVGAGI (reference sequence). Trimming took off 8 bases at V and 1 base at J, with 14 bases between the two ends. CDR3 coding DNA: TGTGCCAGCTGGTTACAGGGAAGGAACACTGAAGCTTTCTTT. It specifies CASWLQGRNTEAFF.

This clonotype was observed a handful of times. The chain employs TRBV7-9 and TRBJ2-1, with 12 positions matching TRBD2. The CDR3 runs 17 residues. Per the germline V gene, CDR1 is SEHNR and CDR2 is FQNEAQ (reference sequence). V lost 5 bases and J lost 10; bases outside the gene matches: 15. The CDR3 DNA reads as TGTGCCAGCAGCCAAACAGGGCGGACTAGCGGGATGGAGGAGCAGTTCTTC. Amino acid sequence: CASSQTGRTSGMEEQFF.

This clonotype has more than one count but fewer than ten. This rearrangement joins TRBV5-1 to TRBJ2-5; 9 bases align to TRBD1. CDR3 size: 17 residues. CDR1 is SGHRS, CDR2 YFSETQ, per germline. Trimming cost V 0 bases and J 5 bases; bases outside gene matches: 11. The CDR3 spells CASSLAGGTGWPETQYF. The CDR3 bases are TGCGCCAGCAGCTTGGCCGGGGGGACAGGGTGGCCCGAGACCCAGTACTTC.

The V and J genes are TRBV20-1 and TRBJ2-5; D possibly uses TRBD1 or TRBD2 (5 bases each). Trimming stripped 1 base from V and 5 bases from J, with 8 bases between. CDR3 length: 12 residues. Germline-derived CDR1 and CDR2 are DFQATT and SNEGSKA (reference sequence). The CDR3 DNA follows: TGCAGTGCTAGAGGTTGGGGGGAGACCCAGTACTTC. Amino acid sequence: CSARGWGETQYF.

The chain joins TRBV4-2 to TRBJ1-2, with D perhaps matching TRBD1 (6 bases). V lost 1 base and J lost 2, with 11 bases in between. CDR1 and CDR2 (germline): LGHNA, YNFKEQ. The CDR3 is made up of 15 amino acids. The CDR3 reads CASSQAPTGNYGYTF. In nucleotides, the CDR3 is TGTGCCAGCAGCCAAGCTCCTACAGGGAACTATGGCTACACCTTC.